What follows are 32 T cell receptor beta chains derived from one specimen sequenced in a study of T-cell reconstitution after alpha-beta-depleted transplantation in children. Library preparation (for TCRbeta) was performed with unique molecular identifiers. TCRdb processed the PCR reads anew with MiXCR; each CDR3 protein has one entry. The profile shows approximately 800,000 distinct CDR3 sequences, 15% to 20% of them singletons. This specimen was PBMCs, mostly from graft donor cells, taken 360 days after TCRalphabeta/CD19-depleted stem cell transplant. The origin of the receptors is a male patient under 18 who had a stem cell transplant for acute lymphoblastic leukemia, so the T cells may come from the graft donor.

The CDR3 sequence is CASGLGGGYGYTF. In DNA, the CDR3 is TGTGCTAGTGGTTTGGGGGGAGGATATGGCTACACCTTC. J is TRBJ1-2 and V is TRBV12-5, with no clear D. Trimming pared 1 base from V and 5 bases from J, leaving 8 bases between. The germline gives CDR1 LGHNT, CDR2 FRNRAP. This CDR3 has 13 amino acids.

This clonotype was detected only once. The chain carries TRBV3-1 and TRBJ2-2; 14 positions match TRBD2. V dropped 4 bases and J dropped 7; count of bases not matched to a gene: 14. This CDR3 is built from 19 residues. CDR1 is LGHDT, CDR2 YNNKEL, per germline (reference sequence). CDR3 sequence: CASSPTSGRAKVLVGELFF. The CDR3 DNA sequence: TGTGCCAGCAGCCCGACTAGCGGGAGGGCCAAGGTCCTCGTCGGGGAGCTGTTTTTT.

This clonotype was seen a handful of times. The chain recombines TRBV24-1 with TRBJ2-1, with D perhaps matching TRBD2 (5 bases). V was trimmed by 5 bases and J by 3 bases, leaving 7 bases between them. This CDR3 has 13 residues. Per germline, CDR1 KGHDR and CDR2 SFDVKD. The CDR3 loop reads CATSAGFYNEQFF. In DNA, the CDR3 is TGTGCCACCAGTGCGGGATTCTACAATGAGCAGTTCTTC.

This clonotype was detected a few times. The chain couples TRBV5-1 to TRBJ2-1; D perhaps matches TRBD1 (6 bases). The CDR3 length is 15 residues. Trimming stripped 4 bases from V and 3 bases from J, with 14 bases between. Germline values: CDR1 SGHRS, CDR2 YFSETQ. In DNA form, the CDR3 reads TGCGCCAGCAGCCAAACGGACAGTCTCTACAATGAGCAGTTCTTC. This sequence encodes CASSQTDSLYNEQFF.

This clonotype was seen a few times. The V and J genes are TRBV9 and TRBJ2-2; 8 nucleotides line up with TRBD1. Germline trimming cut 3 bases from V and 3 bases from J; bases unmatched to any gene: 7. Germline CDR1 and CDR2: SGDLS and YYNGEE. CDR3 length equals 16 residues. CDR3 protein: CASSAWTGLDTGELFF. As DNA, the CDR3 is TGTGCCAGCAGCGCGTGGACAGGGCTCGACACCGGGGAGCTGTTTTTT.

J is TRBJ2-7 and V is TRBV23-1, with D perhaps matching TRBD1 (6 bases). TRBV23-1 is an ORF, and what it does is uncertain. Trimming took off 6 bases at V and 6 bases at J, with 18 bases between the two ends. The CDR3 consists of 14 residues. The chain's CDR3 is CASRQGDILGEQYF. CDR3 sequence (DNA): TGCGCCAGCAGACAGGGAGACATACTGGGCGAGCAGTACTTC.

There are a few counts of this clonotype. The chain combines TRBV7-8 with TRBJ2-5; D is undetermined. This CDR3 contains 16 residues. V lost 5 bases and J 4 bases, leaving 20 bases between the germline ends. Germline V gene lookup returns CDR1 SGHVS and CDR2 FQNEAQ. The CDR3 sequence is CASSPPVIAGVETQYF. The CDR3 DNA follows: TGTGCCAGCAGCCCACCCGTAATAGCTGGGGTAGAGACCCAGTACTTC.

V and J are TRBV13 and TRBJ2-2; 9 bases line up with TRBD1. CDR1 and CDR2 from the germline V gene are PRHDT and FYEKMQ (reference sequence). The CDR3 runs to 16 residues. Trimming took 5 bases from V and 3 from J; bases not matched to a gene: 7. CDR3 in DNA: TGTGCCAGCAGCGTCGGGACAGGGCGGGACACCGGGGAGCTGTTTTTT. This translates into CASSVGTGRDTGELFF.

The V and J genes are TRBV7-9 and TRBJ2-1; TRBD1 is a possible D gene (7 bases). CDR3 length: 15 residues. Trimming left V 3 bases short and J 4 bases short, with 13 bases between. Germline CDR1 and CDR2: SEHNR and FQNEAQ (reference sequence). In DNA form, the CDR3 reads TGTGCCAGCAGCTTCGCGGCAGGGGGGTACAATGAGCAGTTCTTC. This codes for CASSFAAGGYNEQFF.

The sample holds one count of this clonotype. The chain couples TRBV14 to TRBJ2-7; possible D gene TRBD2, 6 bases. The germline V gene encodes CDR1 SGHDN and CDR2 FVKESK. The V and J ends lost 3 bases and 7 bases respectively, with 19 bases between them. CDR3 length: 15 residues. The CDR3 DNA follows: TGTGCCAGCAGCCATGGAGGAGGGGTTCGATGGGAGCAGTACTTC. Translated: CASSHGGGVRWEQYF.

In regard to this clonotype: A much bigger clone sits one base away, suggesting this may be a read error. Without the conserved terminal phenylalanine or tryptophan, this CDR3 likely stems from a read error. This chain connects TRBV6-1 to TRBJ1-6; possibly TRBD1 for D (6 bases). Germline assignment: CDR1 MNHNS and CDR2 SASEGT. V lost 6 bases to trimming and J lost 1 base, with 22 bases between them. The CDR3 is made up of 19 amino acids. In DNA form, the CDR3 reads TGTGCCAGCAGAATAACAGGGTCGGAGCTAAGGTCCTATAATTCACCCCTCCACTCT. It yields the protein CASRITGSELRSYNSPLHS.

In this sample, this clonotype turned up many times. The rearrangement uses TRBV5-1 and TRBJ2-7; D may correspond to TRBD1 or TRBD2 (6 bases each). The V end was cut by 1 base, the J end by 6 bases, with 8 bases between. The CDR3 contains 12 residues. From germline, CDR1 is SGHRS and CDR2 YFSETQ. CDR3 sequence: CASSLRGLEQYF. The CDR3 bases are TGCGCCAGCAGCTTGCGGGGGCTCGAGCAGTACTTC.

This chain joins TRBV13 and TRBJ2-7; 12 bases agree with TRBD2. CDR3 length: 15 amino acids. The ends lost 7 bases at V and 5 bases at J; junction bases unmatched: 9. Germline CDR1 and CDR2: PRHDT and FYEKMQ (reference sequence). The CDR3 nucleotides are TGTGCCAGCAACCTAAAGGGGACTAGCGGGCACGAGCAGTACTTC. Translation gives CASNLKGTSGHEQYF.

This clonotype has a handful of counts. The chain carries TRBV7-3 and TRBJ2-1, with 7 bases aligning to TRBD2. The germline V gene encodes CDR1 SGHTA and CDR2 FQGTGA. CDR3 length equals 16 residues. The J segment lost 5 bases and the V segment lost 0 bases, leaving 7 bases of the junction unmatched. In DNA form, the CDR3 reads TGTGCCAGCAGCTTAACGTTCCGCGGGAGCCACAATGAGCAGTTCTTC. Translating it yields CASSLTFRGSHNEQFF.

In this sample, this clonotype turned up a few times. This chain connects TRBV5-6 to TRBJ2-6; D gene ambiguous. In germline, CDR1 is SGHDT, CDR2 YYEEEE. CDR3 length equals 13 residues. Trimming left V 9 bases short and J 0 bases short, with 7 bases between. For the CDR3, the DNA is TGTGCCACCGGTGCCTCTGGGGCCAACGTCCTGACTTTC. It encodes CATGASGANVLTF. The full variable domain, completed using reference TRBV5-6 and TRBJ2-6, is DAGVTQSPTHLIKTRGQQVTLRCSPKSGHDTVSWYQQALGQGPQFIFQYYEEEERQRGNFPDRFSGHQFPNYSSELNVNALLLGDSALYLCATGASGANVLTFGAGSRLTVL.

Concerning this clonotype itself: A junction boundary mismatches the germline segment, possibly from a read error. The chain is built from TRBV7-9 and TRBJ2-1; maybe TRBD1 (6 bases). The CDR3 runs to 17 residues. Germline V CDR1 and CDR2: SEHNR, FQNEAQ (reference sequence). CDR3 in DNA: TGTCCCAGCAGCTTAGTCCAGGGGAAAGGCTCCTACAATGAGCAGTTCTTC. Protein sequence: CPSSLVQGKGSYNEQFF.

The chain couples TRBV7-6 to TRBJ2-7, with TRBD1 matching 11 bases. Trimming removed 0 bases from V and 6 bases from J; junction bases left unmatched: 7. The CDR3 has 16 amino acids. Germline lookup yields CDR1 SGHVS and CDR2 FNYEAQ. The CDR3 sequence is CASSLAGTGGSIEQYF. Written as DNA, the CDR3 is TGTGCCAGCAGCTTAGCCGGGACAGGGGGTTCGATCGAGCAGTACTTC.

This clonotype showed up just a few times. This rearrangement joins TRBV18 to TRBJ2-1, with TRBD2 matching 10 bases. The CDR3 has 15 residues. Germline-derived CDR1 and CDR2 are KGHSH and LQKENI. Trimming cost V 3 bases and J 8 bases; bases outside gene matches: 7. CDR3 coding DNA: TGTGCCAGCTCACCTCCGGGACTAGCGTTCGATGAGCAGTTCTTC. Its protein product is CASSPPGLAFDEQFF.

This clonotype was seen a few times. The chain has TRBV28 and TRBJ2-4, with 7 bases fitting TRBD1. Germline V gene lookup returns CDR1 MDHEN and CDR2 SYDVKM. The CDR3 runs to 16 residues. V gave up 7 bases and J gave up 8 bases; unmatched junction bases: 17. The CDR3 is CASTPWVPGQIYIQYF. CDR3 DNA sequence: TGTGCCAGCACCCCTTGGGTGCCGGGACAGATCTACATTCAGTACTTC.

V usage is TRBV27 and J usage is TRBJ2-5, with TRBD2 matching 11 bases. Germline V lookup: CDR1 MNHEY, CDR2 SMNVEV (reference sequence). The CDR3 runs 18 residues. The V gene end was trimmed by 0 bases and the J gene end by 5 bases; junction bases not matched to a gene: 11. This chain's CDR3 is CASSLSSPTTSGSETQYF. CDR3 in DNA: TGTGCCAGCAGTTTATCAAGCCCCACTACTAGCGGGAGTGAGACCCAGTACTTC.

The chain carries TRBV19 and TRBJ1-1; TRBD1 matches at 7 bases. The CDR3 covers 15 residues. J gave up 3 bases and V 7 bases, and 11 bases lay outside the gene matches. CDR1 and CDR2 from the germline V gene are LNHDA and SQIVND (reference sequence). The CDR3 DNA follows: TGTGCCAGTACCTTCAGGGGACAGCGTTACACTGAAGCTTTCTTT. It specifies CASTFRGQRYTEAFF.

This clonotype was detected only a few times. The chain carries TRBV12-3 or TRBV12-4 and TRBJ2-6; TRBD2 matches at 12 bases. The CDR3 is made up of 18 amino acids. The trim removed 4 bases at V and 2 bases at J, leaving 6 bases unmatched. For the CDR3, the DNA is TGTGCCAGCAGTTCCGGACTAGCGGGATTAGCTGGGGCCAACGTCCTGACTTTC. This translates into CASSSGLAGLAGANVLTF.

Ten or more counts support this clonotype. V and J are TRBV5-1 and TRBJ2-1; D is undetermined. Germline-derived CDR1 and CDR2 are SGHRS and YFSETQ. The CDR3 is made up of 15 amino acids. The V gene lost 2 bases and the J gene lost 1 base, with 10 bases spanning the gap. The CDR3 bases are TGCGCCAGCAGCTTAAAGGGTCTGTCCTACAATGAGCAGTTCTTC. It specifies CASSLKGLSYNEQFF.

The gene calls are TRBV29-1 and TRBJ2-1; TRBD1 matches at 8 bases. The CDR3 is made up of 13 amino acids. The junction had 6 bases not matched to a gene; V was cut back by 7 bases and J by 4 bases. CDR1 and CDR2 from the germline V gene are SQVTM and ANQGSEA. CDR3 residues: CSAGQGWYNEQFF. CDR3 nucleotides: TGCAGCGCAGGACAGGGTTGGTACAATGAGCAGTTCTTC.

There are a few counts of this clonotype. The chain has TRBV5-6 and TRBJ2-7, with D perhaps TRBD2 (5 bases). The CDR3 sequence is 15 residues long. The V gene's germline CDR1 is SGHDT and CDR2 YYEEEE. V lost 1 base and J lost 1, with 12 bases in between. DNA of the CDR3: TGTGCCAGCAGCTTGTACGGGGATATATCCTACGAGCAGTACTTC. This encodes CASSLYGDISYEQYF.

V and J are TRBV7-9 and TRBJ2-1; TRBD2 matches 7 bases. There are 15 residues in the CDR3. The germline V gene encodes CDR1 SEHNR and CDR2 FQNEAQ (reference sequence). Trimming at V came to 1 base and at J to 4 bases, leaving 4 bases not matched to a gene. CDR3 residues: CASSLGSGEYNEQFF. The CDR3 bases are TGTGCCAGCAGCTTAGGGAGCGGGGAGTACAATGAGCAGTTCTTC.

There are a few counts of this clonotype. The chain has TRBV15 and TRBJ1-2, with a possible D match to TRBD1 (6 bases). Germline CDR1 LNHNV, CDR2 YYDKDF (reference sequence). The CDR3 is made up of 17 amino acids. V was trimmed by 0 bases and J by 5 bases, leaving 19 bases between them. The CDR3 here is CATSRDGVARQGYGYTF. The CDR3, as DNA: TGTGCCACCAGCAGAGATGGGGTCGCCAGGCAGGGGTATGGCTACACCTTC.

The chain is built from TRBV11-1 and TRBJ2-2, with 7 bases that match TRBD1. V shed 0 bases, J shed 0 bases, and the junction held 7 bases outside the gene matches. The germline gives CDR1 SGHAT, CDR2 FQDESV (reference sequence). This CDR3 comprises 18 residues. CDR3: CASSLAYQGTANTGELFF. In nucleotides, the CDR3 is TGTGCCAGCAGCTTAGCGTATCAGGGGACAGCGAACACCGGGGAGCTGTTTTTT.

This chain uses TRBV7-3 with TRBJ2-1, with 8 bases lining up with TRBD2. After removal of 4 bases from V and 4 bases from J, the junction contained 9 bases not matched to a gene. CDR3 length equals 16 residues. Germline assignment: CDR1 SGHTA and CDR2 FQGTGA. The DNA for the CDR3 is TGTGCCAGCAGCTCAGGTTCGGGAGGGCCTTACAATGAGCAGTTCTTC. Its translation: CASSSGSGGPYNEQFF.

In this sample, this clonotype turned up a few times. This chain connects TRBV5-1 to TRBJ2-1, with 7 bases identical to TRBD2. The CDR3 extends over 15 amino acids. The germline gives CDR1 SGHRS, CDR2 YFSETQ. V lost 0 bases and J lost 7; bases outside the gene matches: 7. The CDR3 spells CASSLGRGSWNEQFF. The CDR3 DNA reads as TGCGCCAGCAGCTTGGGTCGCGGGAGCTGGAATGAGCAGTTCTTC.

Remarks on this clonotype: One junction end disagrees with the germline gene, perhaps due to a read error. The rearrangement uses TRBV20-1 and TRBJ2-1; tentatively, D is TRBD2 (5 bases). Germline V gives CDR1 DFQATT, CDR2 SNEGSKA (reference sequence). The CDR3 consists of 11 residues. The CDR3 is CSAVSGSPEGF. In DNA form, the CDR3 reads TGCAGTGCCGTCTCGGGATCACCTGAAGGGTTC.

This clonotype was found many times. The chain is built from TRBV2 and TRBJ2-2; no clear D gene. The germline V and J ends were trimmed by 6 bases and 1 base, with 6 bases remaining between them. CDR1 SNHLY and CDR2 FYNNEI come from the germline V gene. This CDR3 has 13 residues. CDR3 DNA sequence: TGTGCCAGCAGCAGAGAGAACACCGGGGAGCTGTTTTTT. It encodes CASSRENTGELFF. Variable domain in full (rest from reference TRBV2 and TRBJ2-2): EPEVTQTPSHQVTQMGQEVILRCVPISNHLYFYWYRQILGQKVEFLVSFYNNEISEKSEIFDDQFSVERPDGSNFTLKIRSTKLEDSAMYFCASSRENTGELFFGEGSRLTVL.